A selection of T cell receptor beta chains follows, all from one sample in a study of T cell responses to AZD1222 COVID-19 vaccine. Repertoires were generated with immunoSEQ multiplex PCR, while TCRdb's copy carries only in-frame clones and drops some. The sample carries some 140,000 clones, around 90% recorded once. The sample here was peripheral blood, taken on day 0 of AZD1222 vaccination. The receptors derive from an adult in good health. The CDR3 runs from the conserved cysteine through the conserved F or W. Each record gives: J gene, V gene, clone size, D gene, CDR3 protein, CDR3 DNA. A D gene is named only where the DNA matches it firmly. Only part of the rows carry a size: once, few, many, or a class if the clone is expanded.

j_call: TRBJ2-1; v_call: TRBV5-1; clone_size: .; d_call: .; cdr3_aa: CASSPQGNHANEQFF; cdr3_nt: TGCGCCAGCAGCCCCCAGGGAAATCACGCTAATGAGCAGTTCTTC
j_call: TRBJ2-4; v_call: TRBV28; clone_size: .; d_call: TRBD2; cdr3_aa: CASSRGGFKAKNIQYF; cdr3_nt: TGTGCCAGCAGCCGGGGGGGGTTCAAAGCCAAAAACATTCAGTACTTC
j_call: TRBJ2-1; v_call: TRBV4-3; clone_size: .; d_call: .; cdr3_aa: CASSQVRASSYNEQFF; cdr3_nt: TGCGCCAGCAGCCAAGTTCGGGCAAGCTCCTACAATGAGCAGTTCTTC
j_call: TRBJ1-5; v_call: TRBV10-3; clone_size: .; d_call: TRBD1; cdr3_aa: CAISGGDRSGPYGQHF; cdr3_nt: TGTGCCATCAGTGGGGGGGACAGGTCGGGGCCCTACGGCCAGCATTTT
j_call: TRBJ2-5; v_call: TRBV4-3; clone_size: .; d_call: .; cdr3_aa: CASSQGRGWKETQYF; cdr3_nt: TGCGCCAGCAGCCAAGGTAGGGGCTGGAAAGAGACCCAGTACTTC
j_call: TRBJ1-6; v_call: TRBV7-8; clone_size: once; d_call: .; cdr3_aa: CASSLDSPLHF; cdr3_nt: TGTGCCAGCAGCTTAGATTCACCCCTCCACTTT
j_call: TRBJ2-2; v_call: TRBV30; clone_size: .; d_call: .; cdr3_aa: CAWRRVGASTGELFF; cdr3_nt: TGTGCCTGGAGGCGGGTGGGAGCGAGCACCGGGGAGCTGTTTTTT
j_call: TRBJ1-1; v_call: TRBV2; clone_size: .; d_call: .; cdr3_aa: CASSGGRVNTEAFF; cdr3_nt: TGTGCCAGCAGTGGGGGACGGGTGAACACTGAAGCTTTCTTT
j_call: TRBJ1-4; v_call: TRBV9; clone_size: .; d_call: TRBD1; cdr3_aa: CASSPTQTGAVGEKLFF; cdr3_nt: TGTGCCAGCAGCCCTACACAGACAGGGGCGGTAGGGGAAAAACTGTTTTTT
j_call: TRBJ1-2; v_call: TRBV27; clone_size: .; d_call: .; cdr3_aa: CASSFGGGGGYTF; cdr3_nt: TGTGCCAGCAGTTTCGGAGGGGGGGGTGGCTACACCTTC
j_call: TRBJ2-7; v_call: TRBV19; clone_size: .; d_call: TRBD1; cdr3_aa: CASSMGQGSYEQYF; cdr3_nt: TGTGCCAGTAGTATGGGACAGGGGTCCTACGAGCAGTACTTC
j_call: TRBJ1-2; v_call: TRBV3-1/TRBV3-2; clone_size: .; d_call: TRBD1; cdr3_aa: CASSQGVTGVNGYTF; cdr3_nt: TGTGCCAGCAGCCAAGGCGTGACAGGGGTAAATGGCTACACCTTC
j_call: TRBJ1-1; v_call: TRBV12-5; clone_size: .; d_call: .; cdr3_aa: CASVKGGITEAFF; cdr3_nt: TGTGCTAGTGTCAAGGGTGGGATTACTGAAGCTTTCTTT
j_call: TRBJ1-1; v_call: TRBV5-1; clone_size: .; d_call: TRBD1; cdr3_aa: CASSLKGQGSAEAFF; cdr3_nt: TGCGCCAGCAGCTTGAAGGGACAGGGGTCCGCTGAAGCTTTCTTT
j_call: TRBJ2-2; v_call: TRBV27; clone_size: .; d_call: .; cdr3_aa: CASKGVTGELFF; cdr3_nt: TGTGCCAGCAAAGGGGTCACCGGGGAGCTGTTTTTT
j_call: TRBJ2-3; v_call: TRBV11-3; clone_size: .; d_call: TRBD2; cdr3_aa: CASSLHGTSNTDTQYF; cdr3_nt: TGTGCCAGCAGCCTACACGGGACTAGCAATACAGATACGCAGTATTTT
j_call: TRBJ2-2; v_call: TRBV6-4; clone_size: once; d_call: .; cdr3_aa: CASSDSRGIGTGELFF; cdr3_nt: TGTGCCAGCAGTGACTCTAGGGGAATCGGCACCGGGGAGCTGTTTTTT
j_call: TRBJ2-7; v_call: TRBV9; clone_size: .; d_call: .; cdr3_aa: CASSVDPGAVEQYF; cdr3_nt: TGTGCCAGCAGCGTAGACCCAGGGGCGGTCGAGCAGTACTTC
j_call: TRBJ2-2; v_call: TRBV4-2; clone_size: .; d_call: .; cdr3_aa: CASSQMGGTGELFF; cdr3_nt: TGTGCCAGCAGCCAGATGGGAGGCACCGGGGAGCTGTTTTTT
j_call: TRBJ2-5; v_call: TRBV5-1; clone_size: .; d_call: TRBD1; cdr3_aa: CASSLQKGQGGETQYF; cdr3_nt: TGCGCCAGCAGCTTGCAGAAGGGACAGGGCGGAGAGACCCAGTACTTC
j_call: TRBJ2-1; v_call: TRBV5-6; clone_size: .; d_call: TRBD2; cdr3_aa: CASSLGFNSGRVTNEQFF; cdr3_nt: TGTGCCAGCAGCTTGGGTTTTAATAGCGGGAGAGTCACGAATGAGCAGTTCTTC
j_call: TRBJ1-2; v_call: TRBV5-5; clone_size: .; d_call: .; cdr3_aa: CASSLDAGANYGYTF; cdr3_nt: TGTGCCAGCAGCTTGGACGCCGGAGCTAACTATGGCTACACCTTC
j_call: TRBJ2-7; v_call: TRBV27; clone_size: .; d_call: .; cdr3_aa: CASSPYPTGLYEQYF; cdr3_nt: TGTGCCAGCAGTCCCTACCCGACAGGATTATACGAGCAGTACTTC
j_call: TRBJ1-3; v_call: TRBV15; clone_size: .; d_call: .; cdr3_aa: CATSRDYTIYF; cdr3_nt: TGTGCCACCAGCAGAGACTACACCATATATTTT
j_call: TRBJ2-7; v_call: TRBV28; clone_size: once; d_call: TRBD2; cdr3_aa: CASKRLAGSYEQYF; cdr3_nt: TGTGCCAGCAAAAGACTAGCGGGGAGCTACGAGCAGTACTTC
j_call: TRBJ1-6; v_call: TRBV9; clone_size: few; d_call: .; cdr3_aa: CASSVAEGSPLHF; cdr3_nt: TGTGCCAGCAGCGTAGCCGAAGGTTCACCCCTCCACTTT
j_call: TRBJ1-2; v_call: TRBV30; clone_size: .; d_call: TRBD1; cdr3_aa: CAWSTDRDTDGYTF; cdr3_nt: TGTGCCTGGAGTACCGACAGGGATACCGATGGCTACACCTTC
j_call: TRBJ2-4; v_call: TRBV3-1/TRBV3-2; clone_size: .; d_call: TRBD2; cdr3_aa: CASSQETGGAKNIQYF; cdr3_nt: TGTGCCAGCAGCCAAGAGACGGGAGGAGCCAAAAACATTCAGTACTTC
j_call: TRBJ1-1; v_call: TRBV7-9; clone_size: .; d_call: TRBD1; cdr3_aa: CASSSRDRGWTEAFF; cdr3_nt: TGTGCCAGCAGCTCCCGGGACAGGGGATGGACTGAAGCTTTCTTT